Below, 23 T cell receptor beta chains from the same sample are listed, as sequenced in a study of OX40 agonist ivuxolimab in advanced cancers. Using immunoSEQ multiplex PCR, the repertoire was profiled, and TCRdb retains in-frame clones only, with some absent. The sample records 10,000 to 15,000 clones, approximately 80% being singletons. Sample: CD4+ or CD8+ T cells sorted from blood, taken in a trial of the OX40 agonist ivuxolimab. The receptors were sampled from an adult with an advanced solid tumor such as melanoma, head and neck, liver or kidney cancer.

V is TRBV11-2 and J is TRBJ1-1, with 7 bases lining up with TRBD1. The CDR3 sequence is 14 residues long. After removal of 5 bases from V and 9 bases from J, the junction contained 12 bases not matched to a gene. Germline V CDR1 and CDR2: SGHAT, FQNNGV. The CDR3 loop reads CASSPEQGTGKAFF. The CDR3 DNA sequence: TGTGCCAGCAGCCCAGAACAGGGGACGGGAAAAGCTTTCTTT.

The chain links TRBV7-9 to TRBJ2-7, with a possible D match to TRBD1 (6 bases). The CDR3 sequence is 12 residues long. Germline CDR1 reads SEHNR; CDR2 reads FQNEAQ (reference sequence). V was trimmed by 0 bases and J by 7 bases, leaving 7 bases between them. For the CDR3, the DNA is TGTGCCAGCAGCTTAGCGCAGGGGGAGCAGTACTTC. Protein sequence: CASSLAQGEQYF.

This sequence joins TRBV4-1 and TRBJ1-6; maybe TRBD1 (5 bases). The CDR3 sequence is 17 residues long. Germline values: CDR1 MGHRA, CDR2 YSYEKL. V shed 0 bases and J shed 7 bases, with 16 bases lying between them. The CDR3 region is CASSQDNQGGGNSPLHF. In DNA, the CDR3 is TGCGCCAGCAGCCAAGATAATCAGGGCGGAGGAAATTCACCCCTCCACTTT.

This sequence joins TRBV19 and TRBJ2-3; 8 nucleotides line up with TRBD2. The CDR3 length is 13 residues. Germline V gene data show CDR1 as LNHDA and CDR2 as SQIVND (reference sequence). The CDR3 DNA reads TGTGCGAGCGGGAGTAGGGGCACAGATACGCAGTATTTT. Its translation: CASGSRGTDTQYF.

The V gene is TRBV7-3, the J gene TRBJ2-1; TRBD2 might be the D (5 bases). Between the trimmed V and J ends, which lost 5 bases and 8 bases, there was a span of 16 bases. Germline V gives CDR1 SGHTA, CDR2 FQGTGA. The CDR3 totals 14 residues. The CDR3 sequence: CASSPRGEGDEQFF. The CDR3 region has the DNA TGTGCCAGCAGCCCCCGGGGAGAGGGCGATGAGCAGTTCTTC. Complete variable domain (other parts from reference TRBV7-3 and TRBJ2-1): GAGVSQTPSNKVTEKGKYVELRCDPISGHTALYWYRQSLGQGPEFLIYFQGTGAADDSGLPNDRFFAVRPEGSVSTLKIQRTERGDSAVYLCASSPRGEGDEQFFGPGTRLTVL.

The CDR3, as DNA: TGTGCCAGCAGTGCCGGGACAGGAGACCAAGAGACCCAGTACTTC. Amino acids: CASSAGTGDQETQYF. The chain employs TRBV6-4 and TRBJ2-5; TRBD1 matches 8 bases. Germline CDR1 reads MRHNA; CDR2 reads SNTAGT. The CDR3 consists of 15 residues. The J segment lost 0 bases and the V segment lost 4 bases, leaving 4 bases of the junction unmatched.

This rearrangement joins TRBV28 to TRBJ2-7, with D maybe TRBD1 (5 bases). The CDR3 length is 13 residues. The germline V gene has CDR1 MDHEN and CDR2 SYDVKM. V lost 3 bases, J lost 2 bases, and 8 bases lay in between. For the CDR3, the DNA is TGTGCCAGCAGTTTGACAGATACCTACGAGCAGTACTTC. Protein: CASSLTDTYEQYF.

The chain has TRBV14 and TRBJ2-7; tentative D call: TRBD1 (5 bases). Germline-derived CDR1 and CDR2 are SGHDN and FVKESK. V shed 1 base and J shed 4 bases, with 11 bases lying between them. This CDR3 has 14 amino acids. The CDR3 reads CASSQGAGWYEQYF. The CDR3 DNA reads TGTGCCAGCAGCCAAGGGGCAGGGTGGTACGAGCAGTACTTC.

V gene TRBV9 combines with J gene TRBJ2-3, with a weak D call TRBD2 (6 bases). The CDR3 sequence is 15 residues long. The V gene lost 6 bases and the J gene lost 0 bases, with 14 bases spanning the gap. The germline V gene has CDR1 SGDLS and CDR2 YYNGEE. The CDR3 region has the DNA TGTGCCAGCAAAAGTGGCAGCGGGAGCACAGATACGCAGTATTTT. Amino acids: CASKSGSGSTDTQYF.

The V gene is TRBV9, the J gene TRBJ2-1, with D possibly being TRBD2 (5 bases). There are 14 residues in the CDR3. CDR1 SGDLS and CDR2 YYNGEE come from the germline V gene. The V end lost 3 bases, the J end lost 6 bases, and 13 bases lay between the germline ends. CDR3 residues: CASSAEPGSNEQFF. In nucleotides, the CDR3 is TGTGCCAGCAGCGCCGAGCCGGGATCCAATGAGCAGTTCTTC.

This clone turned up a few times. V usage is TRBV6-5 and J usage is TRBJ2-5; D might be TRBD2 (6 bases). V was pared by 0 bases and J by 5 bases, with 13 bases between. This CDR3 region has 15 residues. Germline lookup yields CDR1 MNHEY and CDR2 SVGAGI. CDR3 in DNA: TGTGCCAGCAGTTACTCAGCGGGTAGTGGTGAGACCCAGTACTTC. The encoded protein is CASSYSAGSGETQYF.

This clone has just one count. This chain connects TRBV15 to TRBJ2-1; TRBD1 is a possible D gene (6 bases). Trimming stripped 1 base from V and 0 bases from J, with 10 bases between. Germline lookup yields CDR1 LNHNV and CDR2 YYDKDF (reference sequence). The length of the CDR3 is 16 residues. The CDR3 here is CATSRARDTSYNEQFF. DNA for the CDR3: TGTGCCACCAGCAGAGCCCGGGACACCTCCTACAATGAGCAGTTCTTC. The variable domain in full, with the rest retrieved from reference TRBV15 and TRBJ2-1, is DAMVIQNPRYQVTQFGKPVTLSCSQTLNHNVMYWYQQKSSQAPKLLFHYYDKDFNNEADTPDNFQSRRPNTSFCFLDIRSPGLGDTAMYLCATSRARDTSYNEQFFGPGTRLTVL.

V and J are TRBV14 and TRBJ2-1; no definite D call. Trimming left V 5 bases short and J 4 bases short, with 6 bases between. In germline, CDR1 is SGHDN, CDR2 FVKESK. CDR3 length: 12 amino acids. DNA for the CDR3: TGTGCCAGCAGCGGCAGTTACAATGAGCAGTTCTTC. Protein: CASSGSYNEQFF.

V gene TRBV6-1 combines with J gene TRBJ2-3, with D possibly being TRBD2 (6 bases). Germline CDR1 and CDR2: MNHNS and SASEGT. This CDR3 is 16 amino acids long. Between the trimmed V and J ends, which lost 2 bases and 2 bases, there was a span of 14 bases. In DNA, the CDR3 is TGTGCCAGCAGTGAAAAGCGGGTCCCTTCCACAGATACGCAGTATTTT. Its translation is CASSEKRVPSTDTQYF.

The chain combines TRBV27 with TRBJ1-5; D is unresolved. CDR3 length: 13 residues. V was trimmed by 9 bases and J by 10 bases, leaving 19 bases between them. Germline V CDR1 and CDR2: MNHEY, SMNVEV (reference sequence). The DNA of the CDR3 is TGTGCCAGTTCTCCAGGAGTGGGTTTTCCCCAGCATTTT. This sequence encodes CASSPGVGFPQHF.

The J gene is TRBJ2-7, the V gene TRBV5-8; D is unclear. Germline CDR1 reads SGHTS; CDR2 reads YDEGEE. V was pared by 0 bases and J by 4 bases, with 8 bases between. The length of the CDR3 is 13 residues. CDR3 DNA: TGTGCCAGCAGCTTGGTTTCGGATTACGAGCAGTACTTC. It is translated as CASSLVSDYEQYF.

The rearrangement joins TRBV2 to TRBJ2-7; D is ambiguous. The CDR3 consists of 13 residues. Trimming took 3 bases from V and 0 from J, leaving 6 bases between them. CDR1 SNHLY and CDR2 FYNNEI come from the germline V gene. The CDR3 DNA follows: TGTGCCAGCAGTGAGAGCCACTCCTACGAGCAGTACTTC. Translation: CASSESHSYEQYF.

This chain joins TRBV6-5 and TRBJ1-1, with D hard to call. The V end lost 2 bases, the J end lost 4 bases, and 11 bases lay between the germline ends. Per germline, CDR1 MNHEY and CDR2 SVGAGI. CDR3 length: 14 amino acids. CDR3 sequence (DNA): TGTGCCAGCAGTTACGAAGCGATGGCCACTGAAGCTTTCTTT. Translating it yields CASSYEAMATEAFF.

J is TRBJ2-1 and V is TRBV9; 9 bases line up with TRBD2. V lost 6 bases, J lost 8 bases, and 9 bases stayed unmatched. Germline V gene sequence: CDR1 SGDLS, CDR2 YYNGEE. CDR3 length: 14 amino acids. CDR3 protein: CASTRLADRDEQFF. CDR3 DNA sequence: TGTGCCAGCACCCGACTAGCGGATAGGGATGAGCAGTTCTTC.

V and J are TRBV6-5 and TRBJ2-7; unclear D gene. Germline V gene sequence: CDR1 MNHEY, CDR2 SVGAGI. Trimming removed 0 bases at V and 2 bases at J, with 2 bases between. The CDR3 has 12 residues. The CDR3 bases are TGTGCCAGCAGTTACTCGGCCTACGAGCAGTACTTC. Translation gives CASSYSAYEQYF.

The chain couples TRBV7-2 to TRBJ1-5; no reliable D call. The CDR3 spans 14 residues. Trimming shortened V by 0 bases and J by 3 bases, and 6 bases separated the two germline ends. Germline V gene lookup returns CDR1 SGHTA and CDR2 FQGNSA. The CDR3 reads CASSLAGPNQPQHF. DNA for the CDR3: TGTGCCAGCAGCTTAGCAGGTCCCAATCAGCCCCAGCATTTT.

The gene calls are TRBV30 and TRBJ1-2; TRBD1 agrees at 9 bases. This CDR3 has 13 residues. Germline lookup yields CDR1 GTSNPN and CDR2 SVGIG (reference sequence). Trimming at V came to 3 bases and at J to 5 bases, leaving 4 bases not matched to a gene. CDR3 in amino acids: CAWSPGQGYGYTF. The CDR3 DNA reads as TGTGCCTGGAGCCCGGGACAGGGTTATGGCTACACCTTC.

This clone was counted only a few times. V usage is TRBV2 and J usage is TRBJ1-2, with 7 bases that match TRBD1. CDR1 SNHLY and CDR2 FYNNEI come from the germline V gene. The CDR3 extends over 14 amino acids. The ends lost 3 bases at V and 4 bases at J; junction bases unmatched: 5. CDR3 nucleotides: TGTGCCAGCAGTGATTCGACAGGGATCTATGGCTACACCTTC. It encodes CASSDSTGIYGYTF. Full variable domain (missing parts from reference TRBV2 and TRBJ1-2): EPEVTQTPSHQVTQMGQEVILRCVPISNHLYFYWYRQILGQKVEFLVSFYNNEISEKSEIFDDQFSVERPDGSNFTLKIRSTKLEDSAMYFCASSDSTGIYGYTFGSGTRLTVV.